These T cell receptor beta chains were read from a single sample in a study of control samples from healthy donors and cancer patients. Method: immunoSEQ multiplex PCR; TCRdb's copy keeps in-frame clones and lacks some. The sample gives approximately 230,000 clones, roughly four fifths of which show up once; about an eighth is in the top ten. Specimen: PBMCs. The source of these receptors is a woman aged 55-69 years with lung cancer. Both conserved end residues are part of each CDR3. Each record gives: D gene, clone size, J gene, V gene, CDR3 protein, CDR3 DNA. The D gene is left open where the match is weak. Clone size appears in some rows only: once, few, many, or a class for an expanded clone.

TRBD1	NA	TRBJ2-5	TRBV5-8	CASTTGTGVLETQYF	TGTGCCAGCACAACCGGGACAGGGGTTTTAGAGACCCAGTACTTC
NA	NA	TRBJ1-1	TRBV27	CASSFGVATEAFF	TGTGCCAGCAGTTTCGGGGTCGCCACTGAAGCTTTCTTT
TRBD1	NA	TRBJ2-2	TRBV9	CASSTQDRGITGELFF	TGTGCCAGCAGCACTCAGGACAGGGGGATCACCGGGGAGCTGTTTTTT
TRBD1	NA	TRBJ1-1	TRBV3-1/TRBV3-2	CASSQGTGGTEAFF	TGTGCCAGCAGCCAAGGGACAGGGGGCACTGAAGCTTTCTTT
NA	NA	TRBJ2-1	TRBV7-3	CASSLSAGQSYNEQFF	TGTGCCAGCAGCTTAAGCGCGGGACAGTCCTACAATGAGCAGTTCTTC
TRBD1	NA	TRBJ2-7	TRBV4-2	CASSQDVLRTGTTYEQYF	TGTGCCAGCAGCCAAGATGTCCTCCGGACAGGCACTACCTACGAGCAGTACTTC
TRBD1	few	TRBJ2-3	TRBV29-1	CSVDRESTDTQYF	TGCAGCGTGGACAGGGAGAGCACAGATACGCAGTATTTT
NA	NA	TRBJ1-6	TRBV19	CASSIVWTDDSPLHF	TGTGCCAGTAGTATAGTCTGGACCGATGATTCACCCCTCCACTTT
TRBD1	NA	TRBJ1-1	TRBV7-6	CASSLGLGGASTEAFF	TGTGCCAGCAGCTTAGGTTTAGGGGGCGCGAGCACTGAAGCTTTCTTT
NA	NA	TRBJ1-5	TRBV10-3	CATTYQPQHF	TGTGCCACGACTTATCAGCCCCAGCATTTT
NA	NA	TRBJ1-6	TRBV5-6	CASSPGSSYNSPLHF	TGTGCCAGCAGCCCGGGGAGCTCCTATAATTCACCCCTCCACTTT
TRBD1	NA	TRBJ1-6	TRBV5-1	CASTPGGGASNSPLHF	TGCGCCAGCACCCCGGGAGGGGGCGCATCTAATTCACCCCTCCACTTT